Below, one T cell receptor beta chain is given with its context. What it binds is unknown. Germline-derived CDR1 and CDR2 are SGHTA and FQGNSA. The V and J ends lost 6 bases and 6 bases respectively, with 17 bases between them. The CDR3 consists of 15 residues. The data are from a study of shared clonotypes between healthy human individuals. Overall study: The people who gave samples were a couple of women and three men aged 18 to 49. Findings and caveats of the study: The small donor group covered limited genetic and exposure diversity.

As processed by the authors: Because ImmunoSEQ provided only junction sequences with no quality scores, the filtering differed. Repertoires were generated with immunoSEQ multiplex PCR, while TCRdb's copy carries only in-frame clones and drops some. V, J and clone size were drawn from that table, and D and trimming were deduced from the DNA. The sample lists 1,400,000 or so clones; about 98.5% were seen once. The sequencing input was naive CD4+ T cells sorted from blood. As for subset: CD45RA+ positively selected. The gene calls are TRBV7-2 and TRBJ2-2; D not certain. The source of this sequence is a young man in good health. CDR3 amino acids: CASRLVLGESGELFF. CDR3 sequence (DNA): TGTGCCAGCAGACTCGTTCTAGGCGAATCCGGGGAGCTGTTTTTT.